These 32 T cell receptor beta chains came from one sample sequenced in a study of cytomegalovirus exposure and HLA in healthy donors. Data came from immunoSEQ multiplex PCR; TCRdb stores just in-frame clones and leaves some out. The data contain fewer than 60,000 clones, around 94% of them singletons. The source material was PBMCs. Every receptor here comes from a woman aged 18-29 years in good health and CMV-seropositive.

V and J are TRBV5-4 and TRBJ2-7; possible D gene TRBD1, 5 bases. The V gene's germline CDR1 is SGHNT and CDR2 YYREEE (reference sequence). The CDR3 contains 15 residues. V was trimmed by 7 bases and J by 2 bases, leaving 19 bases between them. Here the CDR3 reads CASFPGGQGPYEQYF. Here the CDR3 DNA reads TGTGCCAGCTTCCCGGGCGGTCAGGGTCCCTACGAGCAGTACTTC.

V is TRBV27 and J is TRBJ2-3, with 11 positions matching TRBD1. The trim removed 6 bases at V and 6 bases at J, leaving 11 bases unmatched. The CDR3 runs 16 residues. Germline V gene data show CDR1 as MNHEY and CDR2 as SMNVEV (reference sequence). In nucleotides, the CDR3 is TGTGCCAGCAGCTGGGGTCCCGGACAGGGGGCGGATACGCAGTATTTT. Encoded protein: CASSWGPGQGADTQYF.

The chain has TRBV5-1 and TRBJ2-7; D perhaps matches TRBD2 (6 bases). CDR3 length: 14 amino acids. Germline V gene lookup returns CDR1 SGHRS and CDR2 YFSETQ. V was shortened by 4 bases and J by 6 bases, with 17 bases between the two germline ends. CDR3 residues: CASSHREKTGEQYF. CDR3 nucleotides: TGCGCCAGCAGCCACCGGGAGAAAACAGGCGAGCAGTACTTC. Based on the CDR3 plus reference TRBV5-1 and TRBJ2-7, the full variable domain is KAGVTQTPRYLIKTRGQQVTLSCSPISGHRSVSWYQQTPGQGLQFLFEYFSETQRNKGNFPGRFSGRQFSNSRSEMNVSTLELGDSALYLCASSHREKTGEQYFGPGTRLTVT.

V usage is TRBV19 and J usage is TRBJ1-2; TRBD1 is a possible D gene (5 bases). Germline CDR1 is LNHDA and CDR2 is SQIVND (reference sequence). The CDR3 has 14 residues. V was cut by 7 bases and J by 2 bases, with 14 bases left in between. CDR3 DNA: TGTGCCAGTATCCATGGGGGGTCGAACTATGGCTACACCTTC. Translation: CASIHGGSNYGYTF.

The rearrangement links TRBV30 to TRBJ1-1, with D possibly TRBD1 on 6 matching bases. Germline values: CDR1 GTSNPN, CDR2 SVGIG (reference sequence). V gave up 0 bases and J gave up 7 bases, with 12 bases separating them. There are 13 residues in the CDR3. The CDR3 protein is CAWSVGGAIEAFF. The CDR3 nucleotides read TGTGCCTGGAGTGTGGGGGGGGCGATTGAAGCTTTCTTT.

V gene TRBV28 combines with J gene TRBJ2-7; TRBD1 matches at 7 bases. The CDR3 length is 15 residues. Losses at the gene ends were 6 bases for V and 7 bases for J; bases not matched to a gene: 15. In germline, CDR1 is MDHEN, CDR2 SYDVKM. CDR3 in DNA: TGTGCCAGCAGCCCTTCCGGACAGGTTTATAGGGAGCAGTACTTC. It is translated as CASSPSGQVYREQYF.

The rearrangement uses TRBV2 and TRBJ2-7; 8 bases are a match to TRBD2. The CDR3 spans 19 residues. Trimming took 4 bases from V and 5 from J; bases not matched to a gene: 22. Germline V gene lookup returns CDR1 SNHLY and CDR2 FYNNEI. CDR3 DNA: TGTGCCAGCAGTGTGACGGGACTCCCTTCGAGCGGGAGAGTGAACGAGCAGTACTTC. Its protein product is CASSVTGLPSSGRVNEQYF.

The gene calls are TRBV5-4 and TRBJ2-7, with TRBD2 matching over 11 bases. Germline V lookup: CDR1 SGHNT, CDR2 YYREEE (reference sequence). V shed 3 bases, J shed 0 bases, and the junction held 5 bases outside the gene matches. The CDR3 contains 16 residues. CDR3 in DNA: TGTGCCAGCAGCTCAGGACTAGCGGGCCTCTCCTACGAGCAGTACTTC. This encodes CASSSGLAGLSYEQYF.

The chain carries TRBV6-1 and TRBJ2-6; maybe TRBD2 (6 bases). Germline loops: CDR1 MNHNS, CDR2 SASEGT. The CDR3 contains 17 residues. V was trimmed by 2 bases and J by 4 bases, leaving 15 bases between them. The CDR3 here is CASSERVPEGGANVLTF. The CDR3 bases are TGTGCCAGCAGTGAAAGGGTACCGGAGGGCGGGGCCAACGTCCTGACTTTC.

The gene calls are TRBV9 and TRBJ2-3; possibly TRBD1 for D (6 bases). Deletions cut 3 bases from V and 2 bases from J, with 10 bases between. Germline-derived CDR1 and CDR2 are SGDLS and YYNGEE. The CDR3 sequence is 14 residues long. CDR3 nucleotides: TGTGCCAGCAGCGACAGGGCCATCACAGATACGCAGTATTTT. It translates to CASSDRAITDTQYF. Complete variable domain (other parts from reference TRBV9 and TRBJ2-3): DSGVTQTPKHLITATGQRVTLRCSPRSGDLSVYWYQQSLDQGLQFLIQYYNGEERAKGNILERFSAQQFPDLHSELNLSSLELGDSALYFCASSDRAITDTQYFGPGTRLTVL.

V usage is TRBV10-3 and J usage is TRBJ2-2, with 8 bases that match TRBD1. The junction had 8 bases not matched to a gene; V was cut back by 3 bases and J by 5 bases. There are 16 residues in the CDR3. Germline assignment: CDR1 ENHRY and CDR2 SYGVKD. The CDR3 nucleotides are TGTGCCATCAGTGACCCCGGACAGGGAGAAACCGGGGAGCTGTTTTTT. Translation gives CAISDPGQGETGELFF.

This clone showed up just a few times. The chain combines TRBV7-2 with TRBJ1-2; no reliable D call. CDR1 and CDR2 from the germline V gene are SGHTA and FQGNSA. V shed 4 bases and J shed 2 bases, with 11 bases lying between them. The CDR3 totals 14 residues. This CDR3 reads CASSWATENYGYTF. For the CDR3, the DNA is TGTGCCAGCAGCTGGGCTACCGAAAACTATGGCTACACCTTC.

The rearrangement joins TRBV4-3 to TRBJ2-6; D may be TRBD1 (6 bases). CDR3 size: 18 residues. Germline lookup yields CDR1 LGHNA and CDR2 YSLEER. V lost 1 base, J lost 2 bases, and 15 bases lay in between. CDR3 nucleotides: TGCGCCAGCAGCCAAGGACAGGAAGGATTCACTGGGGCCAACGTCCTGACTTTC. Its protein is CASSQGQEGFTGANVLTF.

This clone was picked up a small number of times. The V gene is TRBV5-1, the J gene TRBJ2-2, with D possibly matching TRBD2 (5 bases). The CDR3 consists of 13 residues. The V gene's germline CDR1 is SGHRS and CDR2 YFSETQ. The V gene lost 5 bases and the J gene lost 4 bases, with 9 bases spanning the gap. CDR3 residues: CASRPSGTGELFF. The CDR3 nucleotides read TGCGCCAGCAGACCCAGCGGCACCGGGGAGCTGTTTTTT.

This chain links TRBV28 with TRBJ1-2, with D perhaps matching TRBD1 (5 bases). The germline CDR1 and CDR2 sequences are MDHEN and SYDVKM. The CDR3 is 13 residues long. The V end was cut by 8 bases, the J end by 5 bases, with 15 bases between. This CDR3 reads CASRPTGQYGYTF. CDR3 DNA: TGTGCCAGCCGTCCCACCGGACAATATGGCTACACCTTC.

DNA of the CDR3: TGTGCCAGCAGTTTAGGGACTAGCGGGGCAAATGAGCAGTTCTTC. Translation gives CASSLGTSGANEQFF. The chain is built from TRBV27 and TRBJ2-1; 13 bases are a match to TRBD2. Germline loops: CDR1 MNHEY, CDR2 SMNVEV (reference sequence). This CDR3 is built from 15 residues. Losses at the gene ends were 2 bases for V and 7 bases for J; bases not matched to a gene: 2.

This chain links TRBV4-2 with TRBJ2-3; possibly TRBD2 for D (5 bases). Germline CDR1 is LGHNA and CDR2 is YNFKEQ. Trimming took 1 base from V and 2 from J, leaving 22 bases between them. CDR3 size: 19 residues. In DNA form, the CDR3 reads TGTGCCAGCAGCCAAGTCGAGGCTAGCCAACACGTGATCACAGATACGCAGTATTTT. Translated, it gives CASSQVEASQHVITDTQYF.

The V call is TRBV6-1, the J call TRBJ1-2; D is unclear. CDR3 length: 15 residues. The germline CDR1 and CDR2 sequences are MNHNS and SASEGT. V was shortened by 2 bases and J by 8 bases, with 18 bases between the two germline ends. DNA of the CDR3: TGTGCCAGCAGTGAAAGCATGACAAACGGAAGGGGCTACACCTTC. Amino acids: CASSESMTNGRGYTF.

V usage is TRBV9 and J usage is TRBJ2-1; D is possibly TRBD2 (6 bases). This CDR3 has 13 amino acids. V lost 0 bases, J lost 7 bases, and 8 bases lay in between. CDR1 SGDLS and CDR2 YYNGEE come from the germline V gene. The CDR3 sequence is CASSVAAGNEQFF. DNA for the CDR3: TGTGCCAGCAGCGTAGCGGCGGGGAATGAGCAGTTCTTC.

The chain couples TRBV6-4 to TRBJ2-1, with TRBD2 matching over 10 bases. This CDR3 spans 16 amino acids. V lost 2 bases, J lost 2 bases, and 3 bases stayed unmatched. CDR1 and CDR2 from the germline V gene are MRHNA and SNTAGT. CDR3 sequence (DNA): TGTGCCAGCAGTGACCGAAGCGGGAGGGCCTACAATGAGCAGTTCTTC. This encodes CASSDRSGRAYNEQFF.

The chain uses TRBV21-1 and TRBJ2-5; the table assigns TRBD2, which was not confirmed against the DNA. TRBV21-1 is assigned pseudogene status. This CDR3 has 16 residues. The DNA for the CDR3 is TGTGCCAGCAGCAGAGCATGGACTAGCGTTGGAGAGACCCAGTACTTC. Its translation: CASSRAWTSVGETQYF.

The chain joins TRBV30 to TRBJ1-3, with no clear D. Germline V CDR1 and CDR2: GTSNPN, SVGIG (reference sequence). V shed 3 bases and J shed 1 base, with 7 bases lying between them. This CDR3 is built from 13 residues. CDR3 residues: CAWSPGSGNTIYF. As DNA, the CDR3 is TGTGCCTGGAGCCCGGGGTCTGGAAACACCATATATTTT.

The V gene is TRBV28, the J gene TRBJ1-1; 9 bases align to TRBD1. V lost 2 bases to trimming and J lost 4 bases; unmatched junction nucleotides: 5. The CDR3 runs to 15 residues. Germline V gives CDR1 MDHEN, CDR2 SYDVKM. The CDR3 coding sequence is TGTGCCAGCAGTTTAGAGACAGGGGGAGGCACTGAAGCTTTCTTT. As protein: CASSLETGGGTEAFF.

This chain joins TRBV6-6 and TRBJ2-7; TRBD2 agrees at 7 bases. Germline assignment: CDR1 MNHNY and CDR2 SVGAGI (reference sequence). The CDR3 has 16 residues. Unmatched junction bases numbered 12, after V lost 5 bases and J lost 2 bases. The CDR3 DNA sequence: TGTGCCAGCAGTAGGACCTCCGGCGGGAGCACCTACGAGCAGTACTTC. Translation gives CASSRTSGGSTYEQYF.

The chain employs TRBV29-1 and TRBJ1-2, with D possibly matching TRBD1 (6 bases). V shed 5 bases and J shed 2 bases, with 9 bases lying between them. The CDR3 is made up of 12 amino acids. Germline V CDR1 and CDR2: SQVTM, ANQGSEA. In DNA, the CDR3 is TGCAGCGTTCGGCAGGGGAACTATGGCTACACCTTC. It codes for CSVRQGNYGYTF.

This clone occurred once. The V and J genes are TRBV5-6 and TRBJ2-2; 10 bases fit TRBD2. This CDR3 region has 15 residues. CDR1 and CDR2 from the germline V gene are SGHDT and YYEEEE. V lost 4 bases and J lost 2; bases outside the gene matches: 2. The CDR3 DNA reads TGTGCCAGCAGCCGACTAGCGGGCAACACCGGGGAGCTGTTTTTT. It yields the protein CASSRLAGNTGELFF.

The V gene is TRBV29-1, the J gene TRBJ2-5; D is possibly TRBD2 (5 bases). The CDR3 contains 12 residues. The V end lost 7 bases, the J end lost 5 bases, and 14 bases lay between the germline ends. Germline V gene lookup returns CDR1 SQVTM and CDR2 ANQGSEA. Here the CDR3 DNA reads TGCAGCGCAAGTGGGAGTAAGGAGACCCAGTACTTC. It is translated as CSASGSKETQYF.

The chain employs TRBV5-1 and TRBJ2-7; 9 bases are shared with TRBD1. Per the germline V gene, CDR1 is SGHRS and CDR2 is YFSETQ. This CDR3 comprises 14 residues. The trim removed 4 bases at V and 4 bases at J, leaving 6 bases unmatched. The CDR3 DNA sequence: TGCGCCAGCAGCACGGGACAGGGCTATTACGAGCAGTACTTC. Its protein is CASSTGQGYYEQYF.

CDR3 in amino acids: CASSGGAGGPYNEQFF. The CDR3 DNA reads as TGTGCCAGCAGCGGGGGAGCGGGAGGCCCCTACAATGAGCAGTTCTTC. The chain recombines TRBV9 with TRBJ2-1; 9 bases map to TRBD2. Germline CDR1 SGDLS, CDR2 YYNGEE. The CDR3 totals 16 residues. V was clipped by 3 bases and J by 2 bases; unmatched bases: 6.

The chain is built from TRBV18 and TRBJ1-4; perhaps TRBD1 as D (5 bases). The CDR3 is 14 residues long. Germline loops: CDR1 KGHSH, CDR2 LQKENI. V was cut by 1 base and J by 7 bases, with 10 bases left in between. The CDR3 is CASSPRDTGEKLFF. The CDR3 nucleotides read TGTGCCAGCTCACCACGTGACACAGGTGAAAAACTGTTTTTT. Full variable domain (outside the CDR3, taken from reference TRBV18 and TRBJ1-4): NAGVMQNPRHLVRRRGQEARLRCSPMKGHSHVYWYRQLPEEGLKFMVYLQKENIIDESGMPKERFSAEFPKEGPSILRIQQVVRGDSAAYFCASSPRDTGEKLFFGSGTQLSVL.

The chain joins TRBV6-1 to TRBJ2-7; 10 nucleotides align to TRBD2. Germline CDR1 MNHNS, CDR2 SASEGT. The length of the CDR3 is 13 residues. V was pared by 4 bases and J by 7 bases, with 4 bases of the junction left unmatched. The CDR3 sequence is CASSVVLAGEQYF. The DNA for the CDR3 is TGTGCCAGCAGTGTAGTACTAGCGGGAGAGCAGTACTTC.

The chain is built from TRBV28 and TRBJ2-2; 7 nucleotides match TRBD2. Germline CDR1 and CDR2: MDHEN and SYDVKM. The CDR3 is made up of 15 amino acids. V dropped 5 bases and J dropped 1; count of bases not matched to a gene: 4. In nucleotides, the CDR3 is TGTGCCAGCAGTCAACCTAGCGGGAACACCGGGGAGCTGTTTTTT. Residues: CASSQPSGNTGELFF.